The 23 T cell receptor beta chains given below trace back to one sample, sequenced in a study of cytomegalovirus exposure and HLA in healthy donors (dated by TCRdb to about 2017). Library creation used the immunoSEQ multiplex PCR assay. For the multiplex PCR, a mixture combining 60 forward primers for TCR Vbeta segments and 13 reverse primers for TCR Jbeta segments was used. TCRdb took over this immuneACCESS table, retaining in-frame rearrangements with V and J assigned. Such tables are incomplete; in checked studies, under half of the missing clones stem from an unresolved V gene, and the remainder is unexplained. Counted in this sample were around 190,000 clones; over 75% of them appeared once. The ten top clones hold 0.5% to 0.55% of the sample. Sequenced sample: PBMCs. Every receptor here comes from a woman aged 45 to 65 in good health and CMV-seronegative.

The V gene is TRBV6-4, the J gene TRBJ1-5; 8 nucleotides align to TRBD1. Germline CDR1 is MRHNA and CDR2 is SNTAGT. The CDR3 loop spans 14 amino acids. J gave up 3 bases and V 6 bases, and 4 bases lay outside the gene matches. CDR3: CASRPGQDNQPQHF. The CDR3 nucleotides are TGTGCCAGCAGACCGGGACAGGACAATCAGCCCCAGCATTTT.

The V and J genes are TRBV5-1 and TRBJ1-5, with D possibly being TRBD1 (6 bases). V lost 0 bases, J lost 11 bases, and 15 bases lay in between. Germline CDR1 is SGHRS and CDR2 is YFSETQ. The CDR3 spans 14 residues. The CDR3 region is CASSLGQVDETQHF. For the CDR3, the DNA is TGCGCCAGCAGCTTGGGACAGGTGGATGAGACCCAGCATTTT.

This rearrangement joins TRBV25-1 to TRBJ2-1; 10 bases agree with TRBD1. The CDR3 length is 16 residues. Germline assignment: CDR1 MGHDK and CDR2 SYGVNS. Unmatched junction bases numbered 11, after V lost 5 bases and J lost 7 bases. The CDR3, as DNA: TGTGCCAGCAGTTCCGCCGGGACAGGGGTCGGGAATGAGCAGTTCTTC. This translates into CASSSAGTGVGNEQFF.

This clone was seen only a few times. For the CDR3, the DNA is TGTGCCAGCAGTACCCCGGGACAGGGGTATGGCTACACCTTC. Its translation: CASSTPGQGYGYTF. The chain employs TRBV6-6 and TRBJ1-2; TRBD1 agrees at 10 bases. V was clipped by 5 bases and J by 5 bases; unmatched bases: 5. The germline CDR1 and CDR2 sequences are MNHNY and SVGAGI (reference sequence). This CDR3 is 14 amino acids long.

The rearrangement links TRBV28 to TRBJ2-5; perhaps TRBD1 as D (5 bases). The V end was cut by 2 bases, the J end by 4 bases, with 11 bases between. Per the germline V gene, CDR1 is MDHEN and CDR2 is SYDVKM. The CDR3 runs to 14 residues. In DNA, the CDR3 is TGTGCCAGCAGTTTAGTGAAGGGGTTAGAGACCCAGTACTTC. Encoded protein: CASSLVKGLETQYF.

The chain combines TRBV5-4 with TRBJ1-1; TRBD1 agrees at 10 bases. The germline V gene encodes CDR1 SGHNT and CDR2 YYREEE (reference sequence). This CDR3 is built from 13 residues. The V gene end was trimmed by 4 bases and the J gene end by 11 bases; junction bases not matched to a gene: 8. The CDR3 here is CASSGGQGIGAFF. The CDR3 nucleotides read TGTGCCAGCAGCGGGGGACAGGGGATAGGGGCTTTCTTT.

This clone has just one count. Other DNA sequences in the sample encode the same CDR3. The V gene is TRBV2, the J gene TRBJ1-5; 7 bases agree with TRBD1. Germline-derived CDR1 and CDR2 are SNHLY and FYNNEI. The CDR3 consists of 14 residues. Trimming removed 4 bases from V and 4 bases from J; junction bases left unmatched: 4. CDR3 amino acids: CASSGQGRNQPQHF. CDR3 DNA sequence: TGTGCCAGCAGTGGACAGGGCCGGAATCAGCCCCAGCATTTT.

V and J are TRBV13 and TRBJ2-2; 13 bases map to TRBD2. CDR3 length equals 16 residues. Germline CDR1 and CDR2: PRHDT and FYEKMQ (reference sequence). With V trimmed by 5 bases and J by 4 bases, 4 bases remained unmatched. CDR3 bases: TGTGCCAGCAGCCCCGGACTAGCGGGAGTCACCGGGGAGCTGTTTTTT. Protein product: CASSPGLAGVTGELFF.

The genes are TRBV27 and TRBJ2-3; 7 bases match TRBD1. The CDR3 loop spans 17 amino acids. V was pared by 5 bases and J by 6 bases, with 17 bases of the junction left unmatched. The germline gives CDR1 MNHEY, CDR2 SMNVEV (reference sequence). In DNA, the CDR3 is TGTGCCAGCAGTCGAAGGACAGGTCTCATGAGTCTCGATACGCAGTATTTT. Encoded protein: CASSRRTGLMSLDTQYF.

V and J are TRBV5-1 and TRBJ2-5, with 9 bases matching TRBD1. This CDR3 has 14 residues. V lost 2 bases to trimming and J lost 4 bases; unmatched junction nucleotides: 3. CDR1 SGHRS and CDR2 YFSETQ come from the germline V gene. CDR3 protein: CASSLGTGRETQYF. The CDR3 DNA is TGCGCCAGCAGCTTAGGGACAGGGCGAGAGACCCAGTACTTC. Full variable domain (rest looked up from reference TRBV5-1 and TRBJ2-5): KAGVTQTPRYLIKTRGQQVTLSCSPISGHRSVSWYQQTPGQGLQFLFEYFSETQRNKGNFPGRFSGRQFSNSRSEMNVSTLELGDSALYLCASSLGTGRETQYFGPGTRLLVL.

V gene TRBV5-6 combines with J gene TRBJ1-1, with D unresolved. V gave up 4 bases and J gave up 2 bases, with 15 bases separating them. The CDR3 has 15 residues. Germline V gives CDR1 SGHDT, CDR2 YYEEEE. The CDR3: CASSLTQTRNTEAFF. The CDR3 nucleotides are TGTGCCAGCAGCCTAACACAGACACGAAACACTGAAGCTTTCTTT.

The J gene is TRBJ2-1, the V gene TRBV5-1, with 8 bases fitting TRBD2. This CDR3 has 17 amino acids. Per the germline V gene, CDR1 is SGHRS and CDR2 is YFSETQ. Losses at the gene ends were 0 bases for V and 0 bases for J; bases not matched to a gene: 5. CDR3 sequence: CASSLGAGAPSYNEQFF. The CDR3 DNA reads TGCGCCAGCAGCTTGGGAGCGGGGGCGCCCTCCTACAATGAGCAGTTCTTC.

This chain joins TRBV7-2 and TRBJ2-1; 8 bases fit TRBD1. CDR1 and CDR2 (germline): SGHTA, FQGNSA. Unmatched junction bases numbered 6, after V lost 1 base and J lost 7 bases. This CDR3 is built from 15 residues. CDR3 region: CASSLDRQGWNEQFF. For the CDR3, the DNA is TGTGCCAGCAGCTTAGATCGACAGGGGTGGAATGAGCAGTTCTTC.

This rearrangement joins TRBV29-1 to TRBJ2-3; 7 bases agree with TRBD2. This CDR3 region has 13 residues. The germline V gene has CDR1 SQVTM and CDR2 ANQGSEA. J lost 3 bases, V lost 3 bases, and 3 bases had no gene match. The CDR3 protein is CSVDGGETDTQYF. CDR3 DNA sequence: TGCAGCGTTGATGGGGGGGAGACAGATACGCAGTATTTT.

This chain uses TRBV5-1 with TRBJ2-2, with TRBD1 identical over 9 bases. Germline assignment: CDR1 SGHRS and CDR2 YFSETQ. There are 18 residues in the CDR3. The V gene end was trimmed by 2 bases and the J gene end by 5 bases; junction bases not matched to a gene: 13. CDR3 in DNA: TGCGCCAGCAGCTTATCATACGCGGGACAGGGATCAACCGGGGAGCTGTTTTTT. This sequence encodes CASSLSYAGQGSTGELFF.

The DNA of the CDR3 is TGCGCCAGCAGCCGAGGACTAGCGGGAGGGACAGATACGCAGTATTTT. Encoded protein: CASSRGLAGGTDTQYF. The V call is TRBV4-1, the J call TRBJ2-3, with 15 bases identical to TRBD2. Per the germline V gene, CDR1 is MGHRA and CDR2 is YSYEKL. The V segment lost 4 bases and the J segment 3 bases; nucleotides outside the gene matches: 2. The CDR3 has 16 residues.

V usage is TRBV30 and J usage is TRBJ1-6; unclear D gene. Germline lookup yields CDR1 GTSNPN and CDR2 SVGIG (reference sequence). The V end was cut by 4 bases, the J end by 6 bases, with 13 bases between. This CDR3 is built from 14 residues. The CDR3 DNA follows: TGTGCCTGGATGCCGGGTTATCTTAATTCACCCCTCCACTTT. It codes for CAWMPGYLNSPLHF.

The rearrangement links TRBV10-3 to TRBJ2-2; 7 bases match TRBD1. This CDR3 is built from 15 residues. The germline V gene encodes CDR1 ENHRY and CDR2 SYGVKD. With 8 bases clipped from V and 4 bases from J, the junction kept 10 bases outside the gene matches. The CDR3 sequence: CAIGRQGSSTGELFF. The CDR3 DNA reads as TGTGCCATCGGTCGACAGGGTTCGAGCACCGGGGAGCTGTTTTTT.

V is TRBV28 and J is TRBJ2-7, with a possible D match to TRBD1 (6 bases). V was trimmed by 4 bases and J by 3 bases, leaving 13 bases between them. CDR1 is MDHEN, CDR2 SYDVKM, per germline. This CDR3 has 14 residues. Here the CDR3 DNA reads TGTGCCAGCAGTTCCCGGACAGAAATCTACGAGCAGTACTTC. Translated, it gives CASSSRTEIYEQYF.

This chain links TRBV10-3 with TRBJ2-3; D is possibly TRBD2 (6 bases). The germline CDR1 and CDR2 sequences are ENHRY and SYGVKD. CDR3 length: 14 amino acids. V lost 7 bases and J lost 4, with 15 bases in between. CDR3 loop: CAINPGLPADTQYF. The CDR3 bases are TGTGCCATCAATCCGGGACTCCCGGCAGATACGCAGTATTTT.

The chain carries TRBV10-3 and TRBJ2-7, with D maybe TRBD2 (6 bases). Germline V gene data show CDR1 as ENHRY and CDR2 as SYGVKD. V was clipped by 6 bases and J by 5 bases, with 11 bases between them. The CDR3 has 12 residues. The CDR3 sequence is CAISGGSHEQYF. The CDR3 DNA follows: TGTGCCATCAGCGGAGGGAGCCACGAGCAGTACTTC.

This clone was detected only a few times. The chain joins TRBV27 to TRBJ1-1, with 7 bases aligning to TRBD1. Germline CDR1 MNHEY, CDR2 SMNVEV (reference sequence). After removal of 8 bases from V and 4 bases from J, the junction contained 7 bases not matched to a gene. The CDR3 has 13 residues. The CDR3 nucleotides are TGTGCCAGCGGGGTTCCAGGGGGCACTGAAGCTTTCTTT. The encoded protein is CASGVPGGTEAFF.

The chain is built from TRBV6-1 and TRBJ2-5; 13 bases map to TRBD2. After removal of 4 bases from V and 5 bases from J, the junction contained 7 bases not matched to a gene. This CDR3 comprises 16 residues. CDR1 is MNHNS, CDR2 SASEGT, per germline. For the CDR3, the DNA is TGTGCCAGCAGTGCGCCTACTAGCGGGGGGGCGGAGACCCAGTACTTC. Translating it yields CASSAPTSGGAETQYF.